Described below is a single T cell receptor (beta chain) sequence and its context. The data originate from a study of T cell responses to AZD1222 COVID-19 vaccine. The data were produced by immunoSEQ multiplex PCR, yet TCRdb's version contains in-frame clones alone and is incomplete. The sample has roughly 92,000 clones, around 90% seen once. V was clipped by 2 bases and J by 6 bases, with 13 bases between them. CDR1 and CDR2 (germline): GTSNPN, SVGIG (reference sequence). The CDR3 is 13 residues long. This clonotype was obtained from an adult in good health. This specimen was peripheral blood, taken on day 0 of AZD1222 vaccination. The rearrangement uses TRBV30 and TRBJ1-1, with a weak D call TRBD1 (5 bases). The CDR3: CAWSFGGNSEAFF. CDR3 in DNA: TGTGCCTGGAGTTTCGGGGGAAACTCTGAAGCTTTCTTT.